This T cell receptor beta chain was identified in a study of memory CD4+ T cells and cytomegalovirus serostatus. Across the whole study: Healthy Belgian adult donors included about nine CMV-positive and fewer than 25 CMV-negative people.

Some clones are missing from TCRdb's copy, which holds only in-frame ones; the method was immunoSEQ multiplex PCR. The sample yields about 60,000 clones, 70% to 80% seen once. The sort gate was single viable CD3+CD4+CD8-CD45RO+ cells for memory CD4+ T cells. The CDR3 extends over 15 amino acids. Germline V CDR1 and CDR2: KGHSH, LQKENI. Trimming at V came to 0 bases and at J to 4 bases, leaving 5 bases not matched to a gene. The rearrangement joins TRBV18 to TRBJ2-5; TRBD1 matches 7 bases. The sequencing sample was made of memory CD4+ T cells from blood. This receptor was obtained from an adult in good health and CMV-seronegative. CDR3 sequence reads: CASSPPRTGRETQYF. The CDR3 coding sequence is TGTGCCAGCTCACCACCCAGGACAGGACGAGAGACCCAGTACTTC.